Listed here are 26 T cell receptor beta chains from one sample, sequenced in a study of blood T cells in healthy people across ages. Using a J-beta primer mix together with a sample-barcoded 5' primer, a second PCR was run for roughly 7 to 11 cycles. TCRdb itself ran the 5' RACE reads through MiXCR, one entry per CDR3 protein. This sample carries 600,000 to 1,000,000 distinct CDR3 sequences, around a quarter of them seen once, and the ten largest clones take roughly 3.8%. These same data were also listed under a study on T cells of mothers and their children.

Sequenced: blood. These receptors all come from a boy between 10 and 17 years old in good health.

The rearrangement uses TRBV5-1 and TRBJ2-5; D not resolved. Trimming shortened V by 1 base and J by 4 bases, and 20 bases separated the two germline ends. This CDR3 has 17 residues. From germline, CDR1 is SGHRS and CDR2 YFSETQ. CDR3 coding DNA: TGCGCCAGCAGCTTGCCTGGGGATAGTGCGAATCGAGAGACCCAGTACTTC. Its protein product is CASSLPGDSANRETQYF.

The count of this clonotype is one. The chain links TRBV4-1 to TRBJ2-1; either TRBD1 or TRBD2 may supply D (5 bases each). The better agreement between TRBJ2-5 and the DNA end casts doubt on the J call. Germline CDR1 is MGHRA and CDR2 is YSYEKL. The CDR3 extends over 17 amino acids. The CDR3 reads CASSQEEVSWGLVTQYF. CDR3 DNA sequence: TGCGCCAGCAGCCAAGAGGAAGTTAGCTGGGGGTTGGTGACCCAGTACTTC.

This chain connects TRBV6-5 to TRBJ2-5; D may correspond to TRBD1 or TRBD2 (5 bases each). The J call is in doubt because the DNA end fits TRBJ2-7 better. Germline V gene sequence: CDR1 MNHEY, CDR2 SVGAGI. The CDR3 covers 14 residues. CDR3 protein: CASSAREISYEQYF. The DNA for the CDR3 is TGTGCCAGCAGTGCCAGGGAGATCTCCTACGAGCAGTACTTC.

The chain joins TRBV21-1 to TRBJ1-1. TRBV21-1 is a known pseudogene. The CDR3 is 15 residues long. CDR3 residues: CASSKALRRDTEAFF. The CDR3 nucleotides read TGTGCCAGCAGCAAAGCGCTGAGGAGGGACACTGAAGCTTTCTTT.

This clonotype has a handful of counts. The rearrangement links TRBV20-1 to TRBJ2-1; TRBD2 matches at 12 bases. Trimming removed 2 bases from V and 3 bases from J; junction bases left unmatched: 8. The CDR3 contains 17 residues. The V gene's germline CDR1 is DFQATT and CDR2 SNEGSKA (reference sequence). The CDR3 DNA is TGCAGTGCTAGACCTAGCGGGAGGGCCTCAGTCTACAATGAGCAGTTCTTC. Protein: CSARPSGRASVYNEQFF.

The V and J genes are TRBV4-3 and TRBJ2-5; D remains unclear. Judging by the DNA end, TRBJ2-7 fits better; the J call may be wrong. The germline V gene encodes CDR1 LGHNA and CDR2 YSLEER. The CDR3 is 13 amino acids. CDR3 DNA sequence: TGCGCCAGCAGCCAAACCCCAGCCTACGAGCAGTACTTC. Amino acids: CASSQTPAYEQYF.

The V gene is TRBV7-2, the J gene TRBJ2-7; D is possibly TRBD2 (5 bases). This CDR3 is built from 15 residues. Germline CDR1 reads SGHTA; CDR2 reads FQGNSA. Trimming removed 5 bases at V and 4 bases at J, with 18 bases between. The CDR3: CASSPLTGWAYEQYF. DNA of the CDR3: TGTGCCAGCAGCCCACTGACGGGGTGGGCTTACGAGCAGTACTTC.

This chain joins TRBV12-3 or TRBV12-4 and TRBJ2-7; D assignment may be TRBD1 or TRBD2 (6 bases each). The CDR3 is made up of 14 amino acids. Trimming removed 5 bases from V and 3 bases from J, with 14 bases in between. CDR3 amino acids: CASSGPQGGYEQYF. The CDR3, as DNA: TGTGCCAGCAGTGGACCACAGGGAGGCTACGAGCAGTACTTC.

The chain is built from TRBV13 and TRBJ2-5; D gene ambiguous. The V gene's germline CDR1 is PRHDT and CDR2 FYEKMQ (reference sequence). V was pared by 1 base and J by 11 bases, with 11 bases between. There are 12 residues in the CDR3. The CDR3 region is CASSLEAERQYF. The CDR3 nucleotides read TGTGCCAGCAGCTTAGAGGCTGAGAGGCAGTACTTC.

The chain is built from TRBV20-1 and TRBJ2-3, with unresolved D. The CDR3 spans 17 residues. V was pared by 0 bases and J by 0 bases, with 16 bases between. Germline values: CDR1 DFQATT, CDR2 SNEGSKA (reference sequence). In DNA, the CDR3 is TGCAGTGCTAGAGATTATAGAGGTAGCCGTAGCACAGATACGCAGTATTTT. Its translation: CSARDYRGSRSTDTQYF.

The rearrangement joins TRBV29-1 to TRBJ1-1, with 8 bases lining up with TRBD1. Germline trimming cut 7 bases from V and 1 base from J; bases unmatched to any gene: 2. This CDR3 has 12 residues. CDR1 and CDR2 from the germline V gene are SQVTM and ANQGSEA. CDR3 loop: CSGQGWNTEAFF. CDR3 sequence (DNA): TGCAGCGGACAGGGGTGGAACACTGAAGCTTTCTTT.

This chain uses TRBV13 with TRBJ2-5; 8 bases fit TRBD2. The J call may not be correct, given that the DNA end is closer to TRBJ2-1. The CDR3 extends over 15 amino acids. Germline V gene sequence: CDR1 PRHDT, CDR2 FYEKMQ (reference sequence). Here the CDR3 reads CASSLRTSLMGEQFF. The CDR3 DNA sequence: TGTGCCAGCAGCTTGAGGACTAGCTTAATGGGTGAGCAGTTCTTC.

This clonotype has just a few counts. The genes are TRBV7-8 and TRBJ2-1; 10 nucleotides agree with TRBD2. Germline V gene data show CDR1 as SGHVS and CDR2 as FQNEAQ. V lost 5 bases to trimming and J lost 7 bases; unmatched junction nucleotides: 5. The length of the CDR3 is 14 residues. CDR3 residues: CASSELAGWNEQFF. The CDR3 coding sequence is TGTGCCAGCAGCGAACTAGCGGGGTGGAATGAGCAGTTCTTC.

The table lists this clonotype with a few counts. The chain employs TRBV3-1 and TRBJ2-7; the D call may be TRBD1 or TRBD2 (5 bases each). CDR3 size: 16 residues. In germline, CDR1 is LGHDT, CDR2 YNNKEL (reference sequence). The V end was cut by 5 bases, the J end by 5 bases, with 22 bases between. The CDR3 DNA is TGTGCCAGCAGCAAACCCGTGGGACCCACCAGGGACGAGCAGTACTTC. Translating gives CASSKPVGPTRDEQYF.

V gene TRBV14 combines with J gene TRBJ2-1; 8 bases line up with TRBD2. The germline CDR1 and CDR2 sequences are SGHDN and FVKESK. V shed 0 bases and J 7 bases; nucleotides not matched to a gene: 8. The CDR3 loop spans 16 amino acids. DNA of the CDR3: TGTGCCAGCAGCCAAGAAGCCAGCGGGAGTAGGAATGAGCAGTTCTTC. This encodes CASSQEASGSRNEQFF.

This clonotype was observed a few times. The chain couples TRBV12-3 or TRBV12-4 to TRBJ2-3; 12 bases align to TRBD2. After removal of 6 bases from V and 6 bases from J, the junction contained 1 base not matched to a gene. This CDR3 is built from 13 residues. DNA of the CDR3: TGTGCCAGCAGGGGGACTAGCGGGGATACGCAGTATTTT. It codes for CASRGTSGDTQYF.

As to this clonotype: The junction shows a germline mismatch at one end, possibly a read error. The chain links TRBV7-2 to TRBJ1-2; no clear D. The CDR3 has 11 amino acids. The V gene's germline CDR1 is SGHTA and CDR2 FQGNSA. The CDR3 reads CAGSAVAGYTF. As DNA, the CDR3 is TGTGCCGGCAGCGCAGTGGCTGGCTACACCTTC.

Note on this clonotype: At one end the junction does not follow the germline gene, possibly because of a read error. The chain recombines TRBV7-2 with TRBJ1-1; D is uncertain. Germline loops: CDR1 SGHTA, CDR2 FQGNSA. The CDR3 contains 14 residues. The DNA of the CDR3 is TGCGCCAGCAGCTTGGGTGTCGAGAACACTGAAGCTTTCTTT. It is translated as CASSLGVENTEAFF.

V is TRBV6-4 and J is TRBJ1-2; 7 bases are a match to TRBD1. This CDR3 is built from 14 residues. Germline loops: CDR1 MRHNA, CDR2 SNTAGT. Trimming removed 8 bases from V and 6 bases from J; junction bases left unmatched: 12. The CDR3 here is CASGDGTAPDGYTF. For the CDR3, the DNA is TGTGCCAGCGGGGATGGGACAGCGCCGGATGGCTACACCTTC.

On this clonotype itself: The junction departs from germline at one end; a sequencing error may be responsible. The chain uses TRBV28 and TRBJ2-7; 9 nucleotides line up with TRBD2. Germline CDR1 and CDR2: MDHEN and SYDVKM. The CDR3 runs 17 residues. In nucleotides, the CDR3 is TGTGCCAGCAGTTTCCGAATCCTCGCGGGAGGGCCCCACGAGCAGTGCTTC. Its protein is CASSFRILAGGPHEQCF.

The V gene is TRBV7-9, the J gene TRBJ2-5, with D maybe TRBD1 (6 bases). From germline, CDR1 is SEHNR and CDR2 FQNEAQ (reference sequence). The CDR3 has 16 amino acids. V was pared by 6 bases and J by 3 bases, with 20 bases between. This CDR3 is CASRPTINRVEETQYF. In nucleotides, the CDR3 is TGTGCCAGCAGACCCACAATCAACAGGGTAGAAGAGACCCAGTACTTC.

The rearrangement uses TRBV20-1 and TRBJ2-3; 12 bases map to TRBD2. The CDR3 spans 17 residues. The ends lost 2 bases at V and 5 bases at J; junction bases unmatched: 11. Germline values: CDR1 DFQATT, CDR2 SNEGSKA (reference sequence). This CDR3 reads CSARRWSSGGAGDTQYF. The CDR3 DNA reads as TGCAGTGCTAGAAGATGGTCTAGCGGGGGGGCTGGAGATACGCAGTATTTT.

Only a few counts were recorded for this clonotype. This rearrangement joins TRBV20-1 to TRBJ2-1; D is unclear. The length of the CDR3 is 13 residues. Germline loops: CDR1 DFQATT, CDR2 SNEGSKA (reference sequence). With 5 bases removed from V and 4 bases from J, the gap between germline ends came to 12 bases. The CDR3 loop reads CSAALTVYNEQFF. For the CDR3, the DNA is TGCAGTGCTGCGTTAACAGTTTACAATGAGCAGTTCTTC.

The chain has TRBV5-1 and TRBJ2-7; TRBD1 matches at 8 bases. The germline V gene encodes CDR1 SGHRS and CDR2 YFSETQ. With V trimmed by 5 bases and J by 2 bases, 6 bases remained unmatched. The CDR3 contains 14 residues. The CDR3 DNA follows: TGCGCCAGCAGTCCAGAGGACAGGGCCTACGAGCAGTACTTC. Its protein is CASSPEDRAYEQYF.

The chain combines TRBV7-2 with TRBJ1-3; no firm D call. The germline V and J ends were trimmed by 4 bases and 4 bases, with 8 bases remaining between them. CDR1 and CDR2 (germline): SGHTA, FQGNSA. This CDR3 has 13 amino acids. The CDR3 DNA sequence: TGTGCCAGCAGCTCGCAGAACGGAAACACCATATATTTT. This translates into CASSSQNGNTIYF.

V gene TRBV20-1 combines with J gene TRBJ2-3; weak D call: TRBD2 (6 bases). Between the trimmed V and J ends, which lost 5 bases and 1 base, there was a span of 13 bases. Looked up from germline, CDR1 is DFQATT and CDR2 is SNEGSKA (reference sequence). The CDR3 runs to 14 residues. CDR3 residues: CSALAASGTDTQYF. As DNA, the CDR3 is TGCAGTGCTCTGGCGGCTAGCGGCACAGATACGCAGTATTTT.